This T cell receptor (beta chain) was found in a study of T cell changes during pregnancy in multiple sclerosis. The CDR3 length is 16 residues. The V end lost 2 bases, the J end lost 2 bases, and 13 bases lay between the germline ends. From germline, CDR1 is LGHNA and CDR2 YNFKEQ. Profiling relied on immunoSEQ multiplex PCR, and the TCRdb table lists in-frame clones only, not all of them. The sample has 40,000 to 55,000 clones, around 92% seen once. The V call is TRBV4-2, the J call TRBJ2-1; the D gene is possibly TRBD1 (6 bases). Sequenced material: CD8+ T cells from peripheral blood mononuclear cells, taken after pregnancy. The TCR was taken from a female donor with multiple sclerosis, enrolled in a pregnancy study. This CDR3 is CASSQPNRAAYNEQFF. The CDR3 DNA follows: TGTGCCAGCAGCCAACCCAACAGGGCCGCCTACAATGAGCAGTTCTTC.